The T cell receptor (beta chain) under discussion was sequenced for a study of blood T cell repertoires in COVID-19. About the study: T cells, B-cell-depleted T cells, or PBMCs provided the cDNA or gDNA that served as material.

Data came from immunoSEQ multiplex PCR; TCRdb stores just in-frame clones and leaves some out. The data contain roughly 200,000 clones, 75% to 90% of them singletons. The specimen was PBMCs or T cells enriched from blood (not recorded which). This receptor was taken from a young man who had recovered from COVID-19.

The CDR3 DNA follows: TGTGCCATCAGTGAGAGGGAAGGGAGCACTGAAGCTTTCTTT. It encodes CAISEREGSTEAFF. This chain joins TRBV10-3 and TRBJ1-1; no reliable D call. The CDR3 extends over 14 amino acids. From germline, CDR1 is ENHRY and CDR2 SYGVKD. Trimming left V 2 bases short and J 4 bases short, with 11 bases between.